A single TCR beta chain is shown here with its context. Antigen specificity is unknown. This entry is derived from a study of cytomegalovirus exposure and HLA in healthy donors. Whole-study results and caveats: Most CMV-associated TCR beta chains appeared HLA-restricted in a later analysis. A later examination showed that TCR association rates differed by HLA locus, with DRB1 most and HLA-C fewest.

CDR3 length: 20 amino acids. Trimming removed 0 bases from V and 2 bases from J; junction bases left unmatched: 16. Amplification used 60 Vbeta primers and 13 Jbeta primers. Generated by immunoSEQ multiplex PCR, the TCRdb table keeps only in-frame clones and is missing some. The table records under 200,000 clones, 75% to 90% of them present only once. The source of this sequence is a male donor in good health and CMV-seronegative. Sequences were obtained from PBMCs. The chain links TRBV5-3 to TRBJ2-7; 11 positions match TRBD2. TRBV5-3 is classed as an ORF, of uncertain function. CDR3 sequence (DNA): TGTGCCAGAAGCTTGGACAGGGGGCGGCTAGCGGGGGGCCTAGCCTACGAGCAGTACTTC. Translation: CARSLDRGRLAGGLAYEQYF.